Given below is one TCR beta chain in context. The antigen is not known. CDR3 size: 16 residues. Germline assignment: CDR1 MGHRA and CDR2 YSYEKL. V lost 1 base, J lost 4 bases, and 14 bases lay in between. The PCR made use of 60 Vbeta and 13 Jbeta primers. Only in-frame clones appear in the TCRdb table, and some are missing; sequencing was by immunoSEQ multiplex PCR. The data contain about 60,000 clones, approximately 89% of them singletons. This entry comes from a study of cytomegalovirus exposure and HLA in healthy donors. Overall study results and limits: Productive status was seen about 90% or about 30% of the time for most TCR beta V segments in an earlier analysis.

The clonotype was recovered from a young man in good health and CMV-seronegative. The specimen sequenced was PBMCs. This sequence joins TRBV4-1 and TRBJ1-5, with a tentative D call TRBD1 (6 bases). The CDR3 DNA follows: TGCGCCAGCAGCCAAGTTGCCCAGGGGCGGAATCAGCCCCAGCATTTT. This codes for CASSQVAQGRNQPQHF.